These 9 T cell receptor beta chains share one sample of origin, sequenced in a study of identical twins. A single record per CDR3 protein comes from TCRdb applying MiXCR to the 5' RACE reads. The sample includes hundreds of thousands of distinct CDR3 sequences, around a sixth of them seen just once. The data also belong to a second study, concerning T cells expressing NK-cell markers.

Sequenced sample: PBMCs. All receptors derive from a woman aged 18-35 years in good health.

In its sample, this clonotype was seen a few times. This sequence joins TRBV6-2 or TRBV6-3 and TRBJ2-1; possible D gene TRBD2, 6 bases. CDR1 is MNHEY and CDR2 is SVGEGT in the germline V gene. The CDR3 sequence is 17 residues long. V was pared by 0 bases and J by 4 bases, with 16 bases between. The CDR3 nucleotides read TGTGCCAGCAGTTACTCCCGAGGTCGCGGGAATTACAATGAGCAGTTCTTC. Its translation: CASSYSRGRGNYNEQFF.

This clonotype has just a few counts. This rearrangement joins TRBV5-1 to TRBJ2-7; 12 bases are shared with TRBD1. Germline trimming cut 4 bases from V and 4 bases from J; bases unmatched to any gene: 12. Germline V gene sequence: CDR1 SGHRS, CDR2 YFSETQ. The CDR3 length is 17 residues. CDR3 DNA sequence: TGCGCCAGCAGCATGTATATCGGGACAGGGGGCCAATACGAGCAGTACTTC. Translation gives CASSMYIGTGGQYEQYF.

CDR3 protein: CASSLDPQLGYEQYF. The CDR3 DNA reads as TGTGCCAGCAGCTTAGATCCACAGCTTGGCTACGAGCAGTACTTC. The genes are TRBV11-2 and TRBJ2-7, with D uncertain. The V end lost 0 bases, the J end lost 3 bases, and 12 bases lay between the germline ends. CDR1 and CDR2 from the germline V gene are SGHAT and FQNNGV. This CDR3 spans 15 amino acids.

In DNA, the CDR3 is TGCGCCAGCAGCTTGGAAATAGGCCAAGGGGCTTTCTTT. Its translation: CASSLEIGQGAFF. This chain connects TRBV5-1 to TRBJ1-1; D gene uncertain. There are 13 residues in the CDR3. The V gene lost 0 bases and the J gene lost 11 bases, with 14 bases spanning the gap. Looked up from germline, CDR1 is SGHRS and CDR2 is YFSETQ.

This clonotype has only a few counts. This chain connects TRBV10-2 to TRBJ2-1; 10 bases are a match to TRBD2. After removal of 5 bases from V and 8 bases from J, the junction contained 12 bases not matched to a gene. The CDR3 runs 16 residues. Germline V gene data show CDR1 as WSHSY and CDR2 as SAAADI. This CDR3 is CASSPNLLAGEDEQFF. For the CDR3, the DNA is TGCGCCAGCAGTCCGAACCTCCTAGCGGGAGAGGATGAGCAGTTCTTC.

The gene calls are TRBV4-3 and TRBJ1-5; no definite D call. Trimming shortened V by 0 bases and J by 3 bases, and 9 bases separated the two germline ends. The CDR3 loop spans 15 amino acids. CDR1 is LGHNA, CDR2 YSLEER, per germline. CDR3 nucleotide sequence: TGCGCCAGCAGCCAAGAGTACCGGTACAATCAGCCCCAGCATTTT. Translation: CASSQEYRYNQPQHF.

This clonotype was observed a few times. The V and J genes are TRBV24-1 and TRBJ2-3, with a weak D call TRBD2 (5 bases). Germline CDR1 is KGHDR and CDR2 is SFDVKD. V lost 4 bases and J lost 4, with 8 bases in between. The CDR3 totals 13 residues. The CDR3 protein is CATSEPGADTQYF. The DNA for the CDR3 is TGTGCCACCAGTGAGCCCGGGGCAGATACGCAGTATTTT.

V gene TRBV27 combines with J gene TRBJ1-6, with D unresolved. Germline CDR1 reads MNHEY; CDR2 reads SMNVEV (reference sequence). This CDR3 has 13 residues. V was cut by 3 bases and J by 6 bases, with 6 bases left in between. The CDR3 DNA reads as TGTGCCAGCAGTTTCCTAGTTAATTCACCCCTCCACTTT. Translated, it gives CASSFLVNSPLHF.

This CDR3 reads CASRLGATEAFF. CDR3 nucleotides: TGTGCCAGCCGTCTGGGGGCAACTGAAGCTTTCTTT. This chain connects TRBV27 to TRBJ1-1, with D possibly being TRBD1 (6 bases). Germline lookup yields CDR1 MNHEY and CDR2 SMNVEV (reference sequence). V lost 8 bases and J 5 bases, leaving 12 bases between the germline ends. This CDR3 has 12 residues.